The 8 T cell receptor delta chains presented below share a single source sample, sequenced in a study of γδ T cells in repeated Plasmodium falciparum infection. Flow sorting of PBMC yielded separate Vgamma9/Vdelta2+ and Vdelta2-negative gammadelta T cell populations for bulk repertoire analysis. TCRdb ran CATT on the multiplex PCR reads. Counted here are over 45,000 delta-chain clones, approximately 1.5% occurring once; the ten biggest clones make up 7.5% to 10%. Input material: gamma-delta T cells from blood. Receptors were obtained from a pool of human donors (malaria-infected and uninfected, not separated).

A remark on this clone: TCRdb attributes to this sequence the protein of a much larger clone, which differs from the DNA translation at residue 6; a read error is likely, and the protein displayed is translated from the DNA. The rearrangement uses TRDV1 and TRDJ1; 7 bases match TRDD3. The CDR3 runs to 18 residues. Trimming at V came to 1 base and at J to 2 bases, leaving 13 bases not matched to a gene. Germline V gene data show CDR1 as TSWWSYY and CDR2 as QGS. CDR3 sequence (DNA): TGTGCTCTTGGGGAACCCCTCCCGATACTGGGGTGGACCGATAAACTCATCTTT. Translation: CALGEPLPILGWTDKLIF.

This clone appeared a few times. With only one base between it and a far larger clone, this is likely a read error. The same CDR3 also results from other DNA sequences found in this sample. This chain connects TRDV1 to TRDJ1, with 10 bases fitting TRDD3. Germline values: CDR1 TSWWSYY, CDR2 QGS. The CDR3 runs to 21 residues. The CDR3 is CALGAFPLKVGGYRYADKLIF. Written as DNA, the CDR3 is TGTGCTCTTGGGGCATTTCCTTTGAAGGTTGGGGGATACAGGTACGCCGACAAACTCATCTTT.

This clone was seen ten or more times. The rearrangement links TRDV2 to TRDJ1, with 10 bases matching TRDD3. TCRdb lists no J gene, so it was determined here by aligning the DNA to germline. The CDR3 sequence is 19 residues long. Per germline, CDR1 GEAIGNYY and CDR2 EKD. V gave up 0 bases and J gave up 4 bases; unmatched junction bases: 16. Written as DNA, the CDR3 is TGTGCCTGTGACACCTTACGGGGCCATTTGGGGGATACAAGCGATAAACTCATCTTT. Its protein is CACDTLRGHLGDTSDKLIF.

This clone was seen a handful of times. A read error likely explains this, since a far larger clone differs by one base. The sample has other DNA sequences that encode this CDR3 too. This chain uses TRDV1 with TRDJ1; 13 positions agree with TRDD3. Because TCRdb records no J gene, it was assigned here through a match of the DNA to germline. Germline CDR1 is TSWWSYY and CDR2 is QGS. The CDR3 covers 23 residues. With 5 bases clipped from V and 0 bases from J, the junction kept 24 bases outside the gene matches. CDR3 protein: CALGNGIDQTGGYAFSYTDKLIF. The CDR3 region has the DNA TGTGCTCTTGGGAACGGAATAGACCAAACTGGGGGATACGCGTTCTCGTACACCGATAAACTCATCTTT.

This clone was seen many times. This sequence joins TRDV2 and TRDJ1, with TRDD3 matching over 7 bases. The CDR3 totals 18 residues. With 0 bases clipped from V and 3 bases from J, the junction kept 15 bases outside the gene matches. The germline V gene encodes CDR1 GEAIGNYY and CDR2 EKD. CDR3 coding DNA: TGTGCCTGTGACACCCTCGGGTCCGATGGGATACTTCCCGATAAACTCATCTTT. It specifies CACDTLGSDGILPDKLIF.

The table lists this clone with a few counts. This could be a read error, since a much larger clone is one nucleotide away. Other DNA sequences in the sample encode the same CDR3. The genes are TRDV2 and TRDJ1; 9 nucleotides match TRDD3. The J gene is absent in TCRdb and was assigned here via DNA matching to germline. The V and J ends lost 1 base and 3 bases, in that order; junction bases with no gene match: 17. The CDR3 contains 19 residues. Germline V CDR1 and CDR2: GEAIGNYY, EKD. CDR3 sequence: CACDTMLLGDKTGPDKLIF. Written as DNA, the CDR3 is TGTGCCTGTGACACGATGTTACTGGGGGACAAGACGGGTCCCGATAAACTCATCTTT.

This clone was counted many times. V is TRDV1 and J is TRDJ1; D might be TRDD3 (6 bases). The J gene is not listed in TCRdb, so it was assigned here from a DNA match to germline. This CDR3 region has 14 residues. Trimming stripped 9 bases from V and 4 bases from J, with 18 bases between. CDR1 is TSWWSYY and CDR2 is QGS in the germline V gene. The CDR3 loop is CALSKGGLDDKLIF. CDR3 in DNA: TGTGCTCTATCGAAGGGGGGACTAGACGATAAACTCATCTTT.

A note on this clone: TCRdb pairs this DNA with a much larger clone's protein that differs at residue 3, likely a read error; the protein shown was translated from the DNA. J is TRDJ1 and V is TRDV1; a weak D match, TRDD3 (6 bases). The J gene, missing from TCRdb, was assigned here through DNA to germline matching. The germline gives CDR1 TSWWSYY, CDR2 QGS. CDR3 size: 27 residues. As DNA, the CDR3 is TGTGCTCCTGGGGAACATAGTACCCCCCGTCCCGTTTACTGGGAGATACCCACGCGGGATTACACCGATAAACTCATCTTT. Translated, it gives CAPGEHSTPRPVYWEIPTRDYTDKLIF.